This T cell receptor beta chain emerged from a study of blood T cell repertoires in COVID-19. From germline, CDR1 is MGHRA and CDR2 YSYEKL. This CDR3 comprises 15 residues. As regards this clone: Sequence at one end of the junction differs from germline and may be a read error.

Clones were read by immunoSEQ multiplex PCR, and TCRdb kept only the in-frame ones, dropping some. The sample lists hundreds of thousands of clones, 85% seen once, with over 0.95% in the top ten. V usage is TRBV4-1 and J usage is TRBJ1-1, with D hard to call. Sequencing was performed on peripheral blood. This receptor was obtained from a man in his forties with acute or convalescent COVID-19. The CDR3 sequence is CASSQEDVGNTEAFF. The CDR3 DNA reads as TGCGCCAGCAGCCAAGAAGACGTCGGGAACACTGAAGCTTTTTTT.